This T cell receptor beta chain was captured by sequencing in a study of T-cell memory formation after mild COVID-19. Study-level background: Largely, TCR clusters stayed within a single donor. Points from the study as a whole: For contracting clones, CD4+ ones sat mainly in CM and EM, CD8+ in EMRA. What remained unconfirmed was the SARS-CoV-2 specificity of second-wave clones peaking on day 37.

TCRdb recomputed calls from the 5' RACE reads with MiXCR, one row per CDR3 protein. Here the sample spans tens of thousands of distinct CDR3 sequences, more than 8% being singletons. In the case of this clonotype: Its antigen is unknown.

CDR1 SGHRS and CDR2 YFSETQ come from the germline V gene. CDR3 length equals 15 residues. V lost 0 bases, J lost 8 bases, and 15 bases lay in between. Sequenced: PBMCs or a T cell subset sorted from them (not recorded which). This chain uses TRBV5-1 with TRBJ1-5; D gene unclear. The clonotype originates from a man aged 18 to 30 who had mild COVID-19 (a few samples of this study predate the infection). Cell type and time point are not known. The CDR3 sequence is CASSLGRLGGEPQHF. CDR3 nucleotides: TGCGCCAGCAGCTTGGGGCGGCTGGGTGGGGAGCCCCAGCATTTT.